These 27 T cell receptor beta chains were sequenced from one sample in a study of blood T cell repertoires in COVID-19. Profiled with immunoSEQ multiplex PCR; TCRdb holds only in-frame clones, not every one. This sample has some 9,800 clones; around 81% occur once, and the top ten carry over 30%. Material: peripheral blood. These receptors all come from a human donor in a cohort sampled during active COVID-19.

The chain employs TRBV19 and TRBJ2-6; D is perhaps TRBD1 (6 bases). Germline CDR1 reads LNHDA; CDR2 reads SQIVND (reference sequence). The germline V and J ends were trimmed by 3 bases and 1 base, with 10 bases remaining between them. This CDR3 comprises 16 residues. The CDR3 protein is CASSITGYSGANVLTF. DNA of the CDR3: TGTGCCAGTAGTATTACAGGGTATTCTGGGGCCAACGTCCTGACTTTC. The full variable domain, in which reference TRBV19 and TRBJ2-6 provide the parts outside the CDR3, is DGGITQSPKYLFRKEGQNVTLSCEQNLNHDAMYWYRQDPGQGLRLIYYSQIVNDFQKGDIAEGYSVSREKKESFPLTVTSAQKNPTAFYLCASSITGYSGANVLTFGAGSRLTVL.

The J gene is TRBJ1-1, the V gene TRBV9; TRBD1 is a possible D gene (6 bases). From germline, CDR1 is SGDLS and CDR2 YYNGEE. This CDR3 comprises 15 residues. Trimming shortened V by 4 bases and J by 0 bases, and 13 bases separated the two germline ends. The CDR3 sequence: CASSPDPGVNTEAFF. Here the CDR3 DNA reads TGTGCCAGCAGCCCAGACCCAGGGGTGAACACTGAAGCTTTCTTT.

The V call is TRBV6-2 or TRBV6-3, the J call TRBJ1-5; TRBD1 matches 7 bases. V gave up 2 bases and J gave up 0 bases; unmatched junction bases: 7. This CDR3 spans 17 amino acids. Germline V gene lookup returns CDR1 MNHEY and CDR2 SVGEGT. Written as DNA, the CDR3 is TGTGCCAGCAGTTACGCCGGGACAGCATATAGCAATCAGCCCCAGCATTTT. It specifies CASSYAGTAYSNQPQHF.

This rearrangement joins TRBV28 to TRBJ1-6, with 11 bases identical to TRBD1. Germline V gene lookup returns CDR1 MDHEN and CDR2 SYDVKM. J was trimmed by 7 bases and V by 5 bases; bases with no gene match: 7. CDR3 length equals 16 residues. The CDR3 here is CASSLGQGAENSPLHF. Written as DNA, the CDR3 is TGTGCCAGCAGTCTCGGACAGGGGGCTGAGAATTCACCCCTCCACTTT.

V and J are TRBV3-1 (or the pseudogene TRBV3-2) and TRBJ2-3, with 8 nucleotides matching TRBD2. The CDR3 runs to 16 residues. CDR1 and CDR2 (germline): LGHDT, YNNKEL (reference sequence). Trimming took 0 bases from V and 1 from J; bases not matched to a gene: 3. The CDR3: CASSQDSSGGTDTQYF. The CDR3, as DNA: TGTGCCAGCAGCCAAGATAGTAGCGGGGGCACAGATACGCAGTATTTT.

The genes are TRBV11-2 and TRBJ1-6; TRBD1 agrees at 7 bases. The germline V gene has CDR1 SGHAT and CDR2 FQNNGV. V was clipped by 4 bases and J by 8 bases; unmatched bases: 8. The CDR3 spans 15 residues. This CDR3 is CASSYLGTAHSPLHF. Here the CDR3 DNA reads TGTGCCAGCAGCTACCTCGGGACAGCTCATTCACCCCTCCACTTT.

V and J are TRBV14 and TRBJ2-7, with D maybe TRBD2 (5 bases). Germline V gives CDR1 SGHDN, CDR2 FVKESK. The CDR3 extends over 16 amino acids. Trimming took off 4 bases at V and 3 bases at J, with 19 bases between the two ends. The CDR3: CASSLAPGLGGYEQYF. In DNA form, the CDR3 reads TGTGCCAGCAGCCTCGCTCCGGGTCTCGGAGGCTACGAGCAGTACTTC.

The V call is TRBV28, the J call TRBJ1-5; 9 nucleotides line up with TRBD1. J lost 2 bases, V lost 6 bases, and 5 bases had no gene match. This CDR3 has 15 amino acids. The germline gives CDR1 MDHEN, CDR2 SYDVKM. The CDR3 region has the DNA TGTGCCAGCAGACCACAGGGGGCGGGCAATCAGCCCCAGCATTTT. Translating gives CASRPQGAGNQPQHF.

The gene calls are TRBV30 and TRBJ2-6; tentative D call: TRBD1 (5 bases). Trimming shortened V by 7 bases and J by 1 base, and 8 bases separated the two germline ends. Germline-derived CDR1 and CDR2 are GTSNPN and SVGIG (reference sequence). The CDR3 has 13 residues. CDR3 in DNA: TGTGCCTTATCAGGGTCTGGGGCCAACGTCCTGACTTTC. Translating it yields CALSGSGANVLTF.

This clone was seen only a few times. This rearrangement joins TRBV2 to TRBJ1-6; D may be TRBD1 (6 bases). V was clipped by 7 bases and J by 10 bases, with 14 bases between them. The CDR3 is 13 amino acids. The germline V gene encodes CDR1 SNHLY and CDR2 FYNNEI. CDR3 region: CASKWTADSPLHF. DNA of the CDR3: TGTGCCAGCAAGTGGACAGCCGACTCACCCCTCCACTTT.

The chain combines TRBV7-8 with TRBJ1-4; 8 bases map to TRBD1. This CDR3 is built from 15 residues. J was trimmed by 6 bases and V by 5 bases; bases with no gene match: 8. The germline V gene has CDR1 SGHVS and CDR2 FQNEAQ. The CDR3: CASSPRQGRYEKLFF. The CDR3 coding sequence is TGTGCCAGCAGCCCCAGACAGGGGCGTTATGAAAAACTGTTTTTT.

This chain uses TRBV10-3 with TRBJ1-3; 7 nucleotides align to TRBD1. J gave up 3 bases and V 4 bases, and 9 bases lay outside the gene matches. Germline-derived CDR1 and CDR2 are ENHRY and SYGVKD. This CDR3 contains 16 residues. DNA for the CDR3: TGTGCCATCAGTGGTTTAGACAGGGCCCGTGGAAACACCATATATTTT. Its protein product is CAISGLDRARGNTIYF.

This clone appeared a few times. This chain joins TRBV5-1 and TRBJ2-7; TRBD2 matches 8 bases. The junction had 5 bases not matched to a gene; V was cut back by 7 bases and J by 2 bases. This CDR3 has 13 amino acids. Looked up from germline, CDR1 is SGHRS and CDR2 is YFSETQ. The CDR3 region is CASSGGATYEQYF. The CDR3 nucleotides are TGCGCCAGCTCGGGGGGGGCCACCTACGAGCAGTACTTC.

This chain connects TRBV6-5 to TRBJ1-2; no definite D call. The CDR3 is 12 amino acids. V gave up 7 bases and J gave up 4 bases, with 10 bases separating them. Germline lookup yields CDR1 MNHEY and CDR2 SVGAGI. The DNA of the CDR3 is TGTGCCAGCATGGCGGGAATCTATGGCTACACCTTC. This sequence encodes CASMAGIYGYTF.

The J gene is TRBJ2-6, the V gene TRBV4-3; TRBD1 matches 8 bases. J gave up 3 bases and V 0 bases, and 10 bases lay outside the gene matches. CDR3 length: 19 residues. CDR1 and CDR2 from the germline V gene are LGHNA and YSLEER. The CDR3 nucleotides are TGCGCCAGCAGCCAAGACTTACCCGTGACAGGGGTTGGGGCCAACGTCCTGACTTTC. Residues: CASSQDLPVTGVGANVLTF.

This sequence joins TRBV19 and TRBJ2-5; TRBD2 matches at 12 bases. The J segment lost 2 bases and the V segment lost 7 bases, leaving 17 bases of the junction unmatched. This CDR3 region has 19 residues. From germline, CDR1 is LNHDA and CDR2 SQIVND (reference sequence). The CDR3 spells CASMRTNGLAGGKQETQYF. The CDR3 coding sequence is TGTGCCAGTATGCGGACCAATGGCCTAGCGGGGGGGAAACAAGAGACCCAGTACTTC.

This chain connects TRBV19 to TRBJ2-5; D might be TRBD1 (5 bases). This CDR3 contains 15 residues. V lost 5 bases to trimming and J lost 7 bases, with 20 bases between them. Germline V CDR1 and CDR2: LNHDA, SQIVND (reference sequence). The CDR3 sequence is CASSYMKGSPGTQYF. CDR3 nucleotides: TGTGCCAGTAGTTATATGAAGGGGTCCCCGGGGACCCAGTACTTC.

The J gene is TRBJ2-7, the V gene TRBV12-3 or TRBV12-4, with D maybe TRBD2 (6 bases). This CDR3 comprises 13 residues. Trimming cost V 5 bases and J 4 bases, with 12 bases left between them. The CDR3 DNA reads TGTGCCAGCAGTCGGACTACCCGATACGAGCAGTACTTC. This encodes CASSRTTRYEQYF.

The rearrangement joins TRBV28 to TRBJ2-7; 7 bases match TRBD1. V lost 1 base to trimming and J lost 4 bases; unmatched junction nucleotides: 4. The V gene's germline CDR1 is MDHEN and CDR2 SYDVKM. The CDR3 is made up of 14 amino acids. The CDR3 sequence: CASSLYRGLYEQYF. The DNA of the CDR3 is TGTGCCAGCAGTTTATACAGGGGCTTATACGAGCAGTACTTC.

This clone was observed a handful of times. The rearrangement uses TRBV11-2 and TRBJ2-7; TRBD1 aligns across 9 bases. Germline CDR1 and CDR2: SGHAT and FQNNGV. The CDR3 loop spans 14 amino acids. The J segment lost 6 bases and the V segment lost 5 bases, leaving 8 bases of the junction unmatched. Here the CDR3 DNA reads TGTGCCAGCAGCCCCGGGACAGGGATTGGCGAGCAGTACTTC. Translated, it gives CASSPGTGIGEQYF.

This clone was detected once. In DNA form, the CDR3 reads TGTGCCAGCAGCCCCACCGCGGAGACCCAGTACTTC. It is translated as CASSPTAETQYF. The genes are TRBV5-8 and TRBJ2-5; D call uncertain. Deletions cut 4 bases from V and 5 bases from J, with 9 bases between. CDR1 SGHTS and CDR2 YDEGEE come from the germline V gene. The CDR3 covers 12 residues.

The chain joins TRBV6-5 to TRBJ1-4, with D tentatively TRBD1 (5 bases). CDR3 length equals 14 residues. Trimming shortened V by 8 bases and J by 2 bases, and 12 bases separated the two germline ends. Looked up from germline, CDR1 is MNHEY and CDR2 is SVGAGI. CDR3 amino acids: CASGGGATNEKLFF. The CDR3 DNA reads as TGTGCCAGCGGGGGGGGTGCGACTAATGAAAAACTGTTTTTT.

This clone was detected once. V and J are TRBV7-8 and TRBJ2-7, with 8 bases aligning to TRBD1. The CDR3 has 14 residues. Germline CDR1 SGHVS, CDR2 FQNEAQ. The trim removed 4 bases at V and 2 bases at J, leaving 4 bases unmatched. The DNA for the CDR3 is TGTGCCAGCAGCTCTGCAGGGGGCCCCTACGAGCAGTACTTC. Its translation: CASSSAGGPYEQYF.

J is TRBJ2-1 and V is TRBV5-4, with 14 bases identical to TRBD2. Germline lookup yields CDR1 SGHNT and CDR2 YYREEE (reference sequence). The J segment lost 3 bases and the V segment lost 4 bases, leaving 3 bases of the junction unmatched. This CDR3 has 16 amino acids. CDR3: CASSRLAGGLYNEQFF. The CDR3 DNA follows: TGTGCCAGCAGCCGACTAGCGGGGGGGCTCTACAATGAGCAGTTCTTC.

The chain carries TRBV11-3 and TRBJ1-1, with no clear D. CDR3 size: 13 residues. The ends were cut back, 5 bases at V and 0 bases at J, with 7 bases in the middle. Looked up from germline, CDR1 is SGHNT and CDR2 is YENEEA. CDR3: CASSRDMNTEAFF. CDR3 coding DNA: TGTGCCAGCAGCAGAGATATGAACACTGAAGCTTTCTTT. The full variable domain, rest sourced from reference TRBV11-3 and TRBJ1-1, is EAGVVQSPRYKIIEKKQPVAFWCNPISGHNTLYWYLQNLGQGPELLIRYENEEAVDDSQLPKDRFSAERLKGVDSTLKIQPAELGDSAVYLCASSRDMNTEAFFGQGTRLTVV.

This clone turned up a few times. The chain links TRBV6-2 or TRBV6-3 to TRBJ2-7; a weak D match, TRBD1 (6 bases). Germline V gene sequence: CDR1 MNHEY, CDR2 SVGEGT. Trimming removed 5 bases at V and 7 bases at J, with 12 bases between. The CDR3 consists of 12 residues. CDR3 sequence reads: CASSLQGIEQYF. The DNA of the CDR3 is TGTGCCAGCAGTCTACAGGGAATTGAGCAGTACTTC.

The V call is TRBV5-1, the J call TRBJ2-7; D unclear. Germline CDR1 is SGHRS and CDR2 is YFSETQ. Trimming stripped 0 bases from V and 2 bases from J, with 6 bases between. This CDR3 region has 13 residues. DNA of the CDR3: TGCGCCAGCAGCTTGGCCACGGCCTACGAGCAGTACTTC. Its protein product is CASSLATAYEQYF. The full variable domain, with the rest looked up from reference TRBV5-1 and TRBJ2-7, is KAGVTQTPRYLIKTRGQQVTLSCSPISGHRSVSWYQQTPGQGLQFLFEYFSETQRNKGNFPGRFSGRQFSNSRSEMNVSTLELGDSALYLCASSLATAYEQYFGPGTRLTVT.